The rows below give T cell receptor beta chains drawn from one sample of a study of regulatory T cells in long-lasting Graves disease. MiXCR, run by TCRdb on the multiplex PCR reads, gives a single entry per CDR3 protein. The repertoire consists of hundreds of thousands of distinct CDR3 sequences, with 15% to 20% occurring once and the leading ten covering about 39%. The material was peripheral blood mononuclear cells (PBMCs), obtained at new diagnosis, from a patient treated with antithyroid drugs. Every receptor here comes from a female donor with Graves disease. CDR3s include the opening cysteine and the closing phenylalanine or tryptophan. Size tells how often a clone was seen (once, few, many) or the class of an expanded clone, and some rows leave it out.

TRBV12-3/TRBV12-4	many	CASSPDRLGTDTQYF
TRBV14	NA	CASSQVRAGVFSDTQYF
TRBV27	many	CASSLNGESNQPQHF
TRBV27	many	CASSWFSGVYNEQFF
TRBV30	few	CAWSPPTGLNEKLFF
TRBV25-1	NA	CASSEYQTGTDTQYF
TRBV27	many	CASSWNRETSGNTIYF
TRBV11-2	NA	CASRDPAGVTGELFF
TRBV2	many	CASSVWTGEGETQYF
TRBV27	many	CASSSGQYNEKLFF
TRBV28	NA	CASSFSEDSYEQYF
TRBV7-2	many	CASSPRQGMNTEAFF
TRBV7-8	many	CASSLRDRPMNTEAFF
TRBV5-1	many	CASSPGLAGNSLNYEQYF
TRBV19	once	CASSMSQNIQYF
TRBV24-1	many	CATERVFQETQYF
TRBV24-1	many	CATAGPSVGETQYF
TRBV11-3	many	CASSLEAGRQETQYF
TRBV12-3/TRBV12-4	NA	CASSLDVWEGSNQPQHF
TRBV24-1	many	CATSDLAGTSTDTQYF
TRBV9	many	CASSGTSRTDTQYF
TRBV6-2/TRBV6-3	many	CASIAPSGSSYEQYF
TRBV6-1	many	CASTSGRAGYEQYF
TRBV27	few	CASSGTGGGYTF
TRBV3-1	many	CASSQDSRPTQYF
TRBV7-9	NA	CASSLEASGSWNEQFF
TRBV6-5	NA	CASSYARGEGKDEQYF
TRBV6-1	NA	CASSPTSAAQETQYF
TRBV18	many	CASSPTPGTGGETQYF
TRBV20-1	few	CSASPLAGVTDTQYF
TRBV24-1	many	CATSVSRSSYNEQFF
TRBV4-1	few	CASSQEQGADTQYF
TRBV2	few	CASSLRWVQETQYF
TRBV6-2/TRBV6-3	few	CASSYSKWQGRVDEQYF
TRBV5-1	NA	CASSLFPRLAGVANSYEQYF
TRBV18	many	CASSPPGTSGSEQYF
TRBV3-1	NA	CASSQAAGYGYTF
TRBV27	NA	CAGSPVPPAAFF
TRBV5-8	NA	CASSLALGGGRLNQPQHF
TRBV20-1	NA	CSASRIRQGNYEQYF
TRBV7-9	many	CASSQAFEPRADTDTQYF
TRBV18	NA	CASSPPQIQETQYF
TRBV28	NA	CASSDPGQGATGANVLTF
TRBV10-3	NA	CAIRTPGQNTEAFF
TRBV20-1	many	CSASGPSYEQYF
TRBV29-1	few	CSVTRRGGNTIYF
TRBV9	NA	CASSVGDRSYEQYF